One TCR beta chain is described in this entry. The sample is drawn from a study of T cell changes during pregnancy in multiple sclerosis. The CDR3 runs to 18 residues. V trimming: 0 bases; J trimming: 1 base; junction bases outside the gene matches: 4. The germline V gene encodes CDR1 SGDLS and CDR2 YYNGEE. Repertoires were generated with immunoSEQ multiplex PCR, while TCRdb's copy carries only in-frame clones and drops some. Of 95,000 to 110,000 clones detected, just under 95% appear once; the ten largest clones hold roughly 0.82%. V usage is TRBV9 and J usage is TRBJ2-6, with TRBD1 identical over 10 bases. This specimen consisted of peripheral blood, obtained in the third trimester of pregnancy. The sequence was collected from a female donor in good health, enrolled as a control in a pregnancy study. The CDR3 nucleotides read TGTGCCAGCAGCGTAGCGGGACAGGGGATATCTGGGGCCAACGTCCTGACTTTC. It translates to CASSVAGQGISGANVLTF.